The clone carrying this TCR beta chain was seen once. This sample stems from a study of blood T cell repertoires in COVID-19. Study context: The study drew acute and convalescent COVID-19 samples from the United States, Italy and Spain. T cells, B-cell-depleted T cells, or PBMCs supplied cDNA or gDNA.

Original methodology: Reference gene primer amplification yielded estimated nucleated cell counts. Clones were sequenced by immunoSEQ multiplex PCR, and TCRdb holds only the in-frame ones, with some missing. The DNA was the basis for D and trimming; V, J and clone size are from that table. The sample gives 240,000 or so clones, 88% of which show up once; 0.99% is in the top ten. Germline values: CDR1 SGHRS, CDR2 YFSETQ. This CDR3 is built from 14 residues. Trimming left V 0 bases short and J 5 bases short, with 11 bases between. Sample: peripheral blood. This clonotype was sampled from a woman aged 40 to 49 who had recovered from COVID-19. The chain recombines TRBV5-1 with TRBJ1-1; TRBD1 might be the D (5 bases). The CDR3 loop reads CASSLVSGGTEAFF. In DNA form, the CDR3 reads TGCGCCAGCAGCTTGGTCAGCGGGGGGACTGAAGCTTTCTTT.